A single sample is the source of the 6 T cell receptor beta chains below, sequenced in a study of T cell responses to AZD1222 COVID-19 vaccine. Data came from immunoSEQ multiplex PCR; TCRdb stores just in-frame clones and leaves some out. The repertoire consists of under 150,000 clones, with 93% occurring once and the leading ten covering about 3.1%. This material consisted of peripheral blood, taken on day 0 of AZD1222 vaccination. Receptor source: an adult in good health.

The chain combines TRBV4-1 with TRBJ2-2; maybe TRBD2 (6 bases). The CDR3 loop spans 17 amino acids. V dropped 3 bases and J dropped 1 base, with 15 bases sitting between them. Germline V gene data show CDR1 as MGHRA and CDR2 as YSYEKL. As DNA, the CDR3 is TGCGCCAGCAGCCATTTTCGGGCGGGGTTGAACACCGGGGAGCTGTTTTTT. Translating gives CASSHFRAGLNTGELFF.

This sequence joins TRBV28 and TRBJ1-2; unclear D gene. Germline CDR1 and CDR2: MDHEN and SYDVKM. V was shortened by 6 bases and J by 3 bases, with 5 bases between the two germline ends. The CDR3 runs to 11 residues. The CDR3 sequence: CASSSYYGYTF. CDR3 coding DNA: TGTGCCAGCAGCTCCTACTATGGCTACACCTTC.

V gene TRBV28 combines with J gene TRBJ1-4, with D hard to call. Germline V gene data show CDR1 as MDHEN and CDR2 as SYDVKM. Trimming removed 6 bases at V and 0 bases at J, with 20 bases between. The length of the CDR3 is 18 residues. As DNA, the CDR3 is TGTGCCAGCAGCTCTATCTTTAGCAGTCATGCAACTAATGAAAAACTGTTTTTT. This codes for CASSSIFSSHATNEKLFF. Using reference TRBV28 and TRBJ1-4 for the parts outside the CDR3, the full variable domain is DVKVTQSSRYLVKRTGEKVFLECVQDMDHENMFWYRQDPGLGLRLIYFSYDVKMKEKGDIPEGYSVSREKKERFSLILESASTNQTSMYLCASSSIFSSHATNEKLFFGSGTQLSVL.

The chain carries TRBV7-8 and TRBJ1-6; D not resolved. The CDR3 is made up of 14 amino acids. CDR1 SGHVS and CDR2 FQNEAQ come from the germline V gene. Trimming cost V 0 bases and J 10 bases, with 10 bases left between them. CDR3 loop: CASSLANSVSPLHF. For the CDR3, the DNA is TGTGCCAGCAGCTTAGCTAACAGTGTCTCACCCCTCCACTTT. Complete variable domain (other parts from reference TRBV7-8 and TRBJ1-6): GAGVSQSPRYKVAKRGQDVALRCDPISGHVSLFWYQQALGQGPEFLTYFQNEAQLDKSGLPSDRFFAERPEGSVSTLKIQRTQQEDSAVYLCASSLANSVSPLHFGNGTRLTVT.

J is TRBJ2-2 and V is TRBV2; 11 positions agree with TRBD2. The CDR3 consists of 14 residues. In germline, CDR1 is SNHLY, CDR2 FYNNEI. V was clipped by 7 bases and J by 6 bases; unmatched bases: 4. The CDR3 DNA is TGTGCCAGCAAACCGGGACTAGCGGCCGGGGAGCTGTTTTTT. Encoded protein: CASKPGLAAGELFF.

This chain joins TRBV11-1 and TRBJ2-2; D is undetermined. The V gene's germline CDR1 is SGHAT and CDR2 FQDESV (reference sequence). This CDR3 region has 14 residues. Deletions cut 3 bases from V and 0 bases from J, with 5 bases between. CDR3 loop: CASSFSSNTGELFF. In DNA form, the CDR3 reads TGTGCCAGCAGCTTCTCATCGAACACCGGGGAGCTGTTTTTT.